This T cell receptor (beta chain) originates from a study of blood T cell repertoires in COVID-19. The wider study: COVID-19 samples, acute and convalescent, were from the United States, Italy and Spain. In each case, the material was cDNA or gDNA derived from T cells, B-cell-depleted T cells, or PBMCs.

The authors' processing: Quantification of nucleated cells was approximated via reference gene primer amplification. Here immunoSEQ multiplex PCR was the method, and the copy in TCRdb shows in-frame clones only, minus some. D and trimming come from the DNA, and the V and J calls and clone size come from that table. This repertoire shows 130,000 to 150,000 clones, more than 75% found once; its top ten account for 10% to 15%. There are 16 residues in the CDR3. V shed 0 bases and J 7 bases; nucleotides not matched to a gene: 8. CDR1 is LNHNV, CDR2 YYDKDF, per germline (reference sequence). The sample was peripheral blood. V is TRBV15 and J is TRBJ2-3, with 9 bases aligning to TRBD2. The source of this sequence is a man aged 55-75 years with active or convalescent COVID-19. DNA for the CDR3: TGTGCCACCAGCAGAGATTCCGGCGGGAGGGGGAATACGCAGTATTTT. It translates to CATSRDSGGRGNTQYF.